One T cell receptor (beta chain) is described in this entry. The CDR3 length is 13 residues. Between the trimmed V and J ends, which lost 1 base and 7 bases, there was a span of 11 bases. In germline, CDR1 is SGHAT, CDR2 FQNNGV. The sample originates from a study of cytomegalovirus exposure and HLA in healthy donors. A multiplex PCR was run with 60 Vbeta primers and 13 Jbeta primers. Only in-frame clones appear in the TCRdb table, and some are missing; sequencing was by immunoSEQ multiplex PCR. This table holds approximately 150,000 clones, roughly 80% found once. The clonotype originates from a man aged 30 to 39 in good health and CMV-seronegative. What was sequenced was PBMCs. V is TRBV11-2 and J is TRBJ2-7; D not certain. CDR3 in DNA: TGTGCCAGCAGCTTAGCCTTCTCGAGGGAGCAGTACTTC. It yields the protein CASSLAFSREQYF.